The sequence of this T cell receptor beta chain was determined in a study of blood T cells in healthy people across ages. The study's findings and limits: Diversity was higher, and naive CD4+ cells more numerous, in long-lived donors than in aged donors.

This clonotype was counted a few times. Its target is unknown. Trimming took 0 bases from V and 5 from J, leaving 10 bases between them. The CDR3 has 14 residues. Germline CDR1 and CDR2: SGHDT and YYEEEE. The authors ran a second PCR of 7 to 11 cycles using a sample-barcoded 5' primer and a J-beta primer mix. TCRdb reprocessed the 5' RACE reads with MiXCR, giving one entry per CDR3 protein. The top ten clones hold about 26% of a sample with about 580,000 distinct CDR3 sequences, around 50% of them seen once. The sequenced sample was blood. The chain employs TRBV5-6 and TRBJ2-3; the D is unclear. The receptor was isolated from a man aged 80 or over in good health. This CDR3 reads CASSLERFLDTQYF. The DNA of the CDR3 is TGTGCCAGCAGCTTGGAAAGGTTTTTAGATACGCAGTATTTT. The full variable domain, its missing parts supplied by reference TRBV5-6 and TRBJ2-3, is DAGVTQSPTHLIKTRGQQVTLRCSPKSGHDTVSWYQQALGQGPQFIFQYYEEEERQRGNFPDRFSGHQFPNYSSELNVNALLLGDSALYLCASSLERFLDTQYFGPGTRLTVL.